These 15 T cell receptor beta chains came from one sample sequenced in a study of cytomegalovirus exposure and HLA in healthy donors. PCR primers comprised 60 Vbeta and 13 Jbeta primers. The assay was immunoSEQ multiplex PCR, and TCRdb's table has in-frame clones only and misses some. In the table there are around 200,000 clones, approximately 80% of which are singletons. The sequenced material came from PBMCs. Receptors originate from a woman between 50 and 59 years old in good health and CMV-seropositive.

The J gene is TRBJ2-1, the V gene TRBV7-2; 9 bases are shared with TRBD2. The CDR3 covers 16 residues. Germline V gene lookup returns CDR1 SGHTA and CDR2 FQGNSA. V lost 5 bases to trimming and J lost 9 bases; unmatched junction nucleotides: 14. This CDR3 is CASSPSGEIKRTEQFF. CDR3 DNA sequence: TGTGCCAGCAGCCCTAGCGGGGAAATCAAAAGAACTGAGCAGTTCTTC.

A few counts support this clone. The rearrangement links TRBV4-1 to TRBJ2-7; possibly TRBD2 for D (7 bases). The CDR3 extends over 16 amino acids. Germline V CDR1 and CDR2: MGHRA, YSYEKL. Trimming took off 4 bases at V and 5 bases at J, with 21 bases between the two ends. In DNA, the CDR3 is TGCGCCAGCAGCCTTAGGTCCGCGGGGGCGGTCAACGAGCAGTACTTC. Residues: CASSLRSAGAVNEQYF.

CDR3 sequence (DNA): TGTGCCAGCACAGTGGCGGGGGTTCGTGGGAATGAGCAGTTCTTC. This encodes CASTVAGVRGNEQFF. The gene calls are TRBV9 and TRBJ2-1; 7 positions match TRBD2. Trimming cost V 6 bases and J 7 bases; bases outside gene matches: 13. Germline-derived CDR1 and CDR2 are SGDLS and YYNGEE. CDR3 size: 15 residues.

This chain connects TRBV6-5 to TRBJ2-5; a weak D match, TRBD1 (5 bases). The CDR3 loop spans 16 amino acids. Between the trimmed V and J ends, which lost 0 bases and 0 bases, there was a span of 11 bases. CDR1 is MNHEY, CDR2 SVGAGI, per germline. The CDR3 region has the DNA TGTGCCAGCAGTTACTCTGGCAGGGCGTACCAAGAGACCCAGTACTTC. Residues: CASSYSGRAYQETQYF.

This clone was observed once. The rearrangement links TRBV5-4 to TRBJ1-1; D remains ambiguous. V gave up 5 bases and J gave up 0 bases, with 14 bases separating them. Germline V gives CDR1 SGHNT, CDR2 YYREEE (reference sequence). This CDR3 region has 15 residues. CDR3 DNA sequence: TGTGCCAGCAGTGATGGATGGGCTATGAACACTGAAGCTTTCTTT. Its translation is CASSDGWAMNTEAFF.

CDR3 protein: CASSQGYGGLQETQYF. CDR3 coding DNA: TGTGCCAGCAGCCAGGGGTACGGGGGACTTCAAGAGACCCAGTACTTC. The chain links TRBV4-2 to TRBJ2-5, with D maybe TRBD2 (6 bases). V lost 3 bases, J lost 2 bases, and 16 bases lay in between. This CDR3 comprises 16 residues. Germline CDR1 is LGHNA and CDR2 is YNFKEQ.

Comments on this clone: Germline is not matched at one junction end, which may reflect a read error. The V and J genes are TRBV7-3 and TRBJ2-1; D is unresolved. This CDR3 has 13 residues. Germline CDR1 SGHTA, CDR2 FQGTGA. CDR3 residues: CVSSFTMYNEQFF. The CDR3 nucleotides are TGTGTCAGCAGCTTCACAATGTACAATGAGCAGTTCTTC.

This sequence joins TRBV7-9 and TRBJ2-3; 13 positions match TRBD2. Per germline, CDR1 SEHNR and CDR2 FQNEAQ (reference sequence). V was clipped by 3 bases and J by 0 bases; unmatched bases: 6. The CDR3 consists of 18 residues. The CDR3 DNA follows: TGTGCCAGCAGCTTGAGAACTAGCGGGGGGGGGAGCACAGATACGCAGTATTTT. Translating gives CASSLRTSGGGSTDTQYF.

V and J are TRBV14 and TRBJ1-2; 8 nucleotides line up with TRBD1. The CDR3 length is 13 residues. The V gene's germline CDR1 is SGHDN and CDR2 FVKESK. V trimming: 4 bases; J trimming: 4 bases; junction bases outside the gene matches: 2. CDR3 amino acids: CASSPGQVYGYTF. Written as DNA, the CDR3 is TGTGCCAGCAGCCCGGGACAGGTCTATGGCTACACCTTC. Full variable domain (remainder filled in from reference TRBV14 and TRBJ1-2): EAGVTQFPSHSVIEKGQTVTLRCDPISGHDNLYWYRRVMGKEIKFLLHFVKESKQDESGMPNNRFLAERTGGTYSTLKVQPAELEDSGVYFCASSPGQVYGYTFGSGTRLTVV.

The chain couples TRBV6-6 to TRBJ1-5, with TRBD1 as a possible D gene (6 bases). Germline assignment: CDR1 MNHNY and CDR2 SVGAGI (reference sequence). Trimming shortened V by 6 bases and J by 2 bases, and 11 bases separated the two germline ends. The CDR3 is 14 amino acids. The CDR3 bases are TGTGCCAGCAGACCCGACAGGCGCAATCAGCCCCAGCATTTT. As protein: CASRPDRRNQPQHF.

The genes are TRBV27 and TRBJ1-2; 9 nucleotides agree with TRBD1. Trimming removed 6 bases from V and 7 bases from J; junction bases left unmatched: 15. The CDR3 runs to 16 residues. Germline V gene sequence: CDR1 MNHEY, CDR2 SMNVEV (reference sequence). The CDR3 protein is CASRLASPGQGAGYTF. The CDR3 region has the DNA TGTGCCAGCAGATTAGCGAGTCCGGGACAGGGAGCTGGCTACACCTTC.

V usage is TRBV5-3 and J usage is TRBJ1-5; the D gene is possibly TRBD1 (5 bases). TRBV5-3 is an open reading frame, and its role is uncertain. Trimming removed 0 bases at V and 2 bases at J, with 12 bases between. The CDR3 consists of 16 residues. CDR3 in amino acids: CARSLGGGRGNQPQHF. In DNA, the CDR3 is TGTGCCAGAAGCTTGGGGGGCGGGAGGGGCAATCAGCCCCAGCATTTT.

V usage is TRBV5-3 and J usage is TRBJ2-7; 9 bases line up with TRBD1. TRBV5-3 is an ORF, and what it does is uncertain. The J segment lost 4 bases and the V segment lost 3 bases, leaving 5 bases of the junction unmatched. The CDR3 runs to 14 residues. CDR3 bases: TGTGCCAGAAGCTCCCGGACAGGGGAATACGAGCAGTACTTC. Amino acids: CARSSRTGEYEQYF.

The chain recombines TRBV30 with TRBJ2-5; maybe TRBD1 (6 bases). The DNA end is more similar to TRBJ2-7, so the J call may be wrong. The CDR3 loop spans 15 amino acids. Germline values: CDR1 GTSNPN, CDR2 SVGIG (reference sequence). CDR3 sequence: CAWSGVQGVGYEQYF. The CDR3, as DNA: TGTGCCTGGAGTGGAGTACAGGGAGTAGGCTACGAGCAGTACTTC.

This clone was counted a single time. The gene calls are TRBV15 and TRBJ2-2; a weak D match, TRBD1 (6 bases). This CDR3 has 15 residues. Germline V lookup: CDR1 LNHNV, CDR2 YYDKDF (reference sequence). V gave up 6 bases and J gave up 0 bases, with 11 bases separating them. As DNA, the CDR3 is TGTGCCACCAGACCCACAGGGACGAACACCGGGGAGCTGTTTTTT. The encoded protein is CATRPTGTNTGELFF.